Sequencing of this T cell receptor beta chain was carried out in a study of blood T cells in healthy people across ages. A second PCR, run for about 7 to 11 cycles, used a sample-barcoded 5' primer plus a J-beta primer mix. Each CDR3 protein is one row after TCRdb ran MiXCR on the 5' RACE reads. The sample gives roughly 1,500,000 distinct CDR3 sequences, roughly 32% of which show up once; approximately 10% is in the top ten. Germline assignment: CDR1 MDHEN and CDR2 SYDVKM. This CDR3 has 15 residues. V dropped 3 bases and J dropped 8 bases, with 17 bases sitting between them. The chain couples TRBV28 to TRBJ2-1, with D possibly matching TRBD1 (5 bases). The source is a woman in her thirties in good health. The sequencing input was blood. CDR3 coding DNA: TGTGCCAGCAGTTTCCAGGGTGGTCTTGGATATGAGCAGTTCTTC. Residues: CASSFQGGLGYEQFF.